Below are 2 T cell receptor beta chains sequenced from a single sample in a study of T cell responses to AZD1222 COVID-19 vaccine. This table comes from immunoSEQ multiplex PCR, and its TCRdb copy is limited to in-frame clones, with some not included. The profile shows fewer than 200,000 clones, 85% to 90% of them singletons. Sequenced material: peripheral blood, taken on day 0 of AZD1222 vaccination. These receptors were taken from an adult in good health.

The J gene is TRBJ2-2, the V gene TRBV2; no firm D call. Germline CDR1 is SNHLY and CDR2 is FYNNEI. This CDR3 comprises 13 residues. Trimming shortened V by 10 bases and J by 6 bases, and 15 bases separated the two germline ends. The CDR3 DNA is TGTGCCAAACAATACCTGGGGTCCGGGGAGCTGTTTTTT. Its protein is CAKQYLGSGELFF.

J is TRBJ2-5 and V is TRBV18; no firm D call. V was shortened by 1 base and J by 4 bases, with 10 bases between the two germline ends. Germline assignment: CDR1 KGHSH and CDR2 LQKENI. The CDR3 loop spans 14 amino acids. The CDR3 here is CASSPLSVGETQYF. In nucleotides, the CDR3 is TGTGCCAGCTCACCACTTTCGGTTGGAGAGACCCAGTACTTC. Using reference TRBV18 and TRBJ2-5 for the parts outside the CDR3, the full variable domain is NAGVMQNPRHLVRRRGQEARLRCSPMKGHSHVYWYRQLPEEGLKFMVYLQKENIIDESGMPKERFSAEFPKEGPSILRIQQVVRGDSAAYFCASSPLSVGETQYFGPGTRLLVL.